The 18 T cell receptor beta chains below come from one sample, sequenced in a study of T cell responses to AZD1222 COVID-19 vaccine. The protocol was immunoSEQ multiplex PCR, while the TCRdb copy is restricted to in-frame clones and leaves out a portion. Here the sample spans 110,000 to 150,000 clones, roughly 92% being singletons. The sequencing used peripheral blood, collected on day 0 of AZD1222 vaccination. The receptors stem from an adult in good health.

This chain links TRBV4-2 with TRBJ2-3; possible D gene TRBD2, 5 bases. V was clipped by 1 base and J by 5 bases, with 7 bases between them. The germline V gene has CDR1 LGHNA and CDR2 YNFKEQ. This CDR3 region has 13 residues. CDR3 nucleotides: TGTGCCAGCAGCCAAGTAGCGCAAGATACGCAGTATTTT. Amino acid sequence: CASSQVAQDTQYF.

The V gene is TRBV4-1, the J gene TRBJ1-1; possibly TRBD1 for D (5 bases). V was clipped by 1 base and J by 5 bases, with 11 bases between them. CDR1 is MGHRA and CDR2 is YSYEKL in the germline V gene. The CDR3 totals 14 residues. The CDR3: CASSQAGGETEAFF. DNA of the CDR3: TGCGCCAGCAGCCAAGCCGGGGGGGAAACTGAAGCTTTCTTT.

The chain joins TRBV7-9 to TRBJ1-2, with D maybe TRBD1 (6 bases). Germline assignment: CDR1 SEHNR and CDR2 FQNEAQ (reference sequence). The CDR3 sequence is 16 residues long. With 5 bases removed from V and 3 bases from J, the gap between germline ends came to 19 bases. The CDR3 loop reads CASSSRVGGTHYGYTF. Written as DNA, the CDR3 is TGTGCCAGCAGCAGCCGTGTAGGGGGGACTCACTATGGCTACACCTTC.

This chain links TRBV2 with TRBJ2-1; D is uncertain. The CDR3 has 15 amino acids. Germline loops: CDR1 SNHLY, CDR2 FYNNEI. Trimming removed 3 bases at V and 2 bases at J, with 11 bases between. The CDR3 nucleotides read TGTGCCAGCAGTGACCCAGCGCCCCCCTACAATGAGCAGTTCTTC. This translates into CASSDPAPPYNEQFF.

The V call is TRBV12-3 or TRBV12-4, the J call TRBJ1-2; 9 bases are shared with TRBD1. The V gene end was trimmed by 6 bases and the J gene end by 7 bases; junction bases not matched to a gene: 6. CDR3 length: 13 amino acids. For the CDR3, the DNA is TGTGCCAGCAGCCCCGGGACAGGGAGTGGCTACACCTTC. It yields the protein CASSPGTGSGYTF.

The chain joins TRBV18 to TRBJ1-2; D is possibly TRBD1 (6 bases). This CDR3 has 14 amino acids. The ends were cut back, 2 bases at V and 5 bases at J, with 12 bases in the middle. Germline V gene sequence: CDR1 KGHSH, CDR2 LQKENI. The CDR3 coding sequence is TGTGCCAGCTCACCAGCAGGGGTCGAGTATGGCTACACCTTC. Protein: CASSPAGVEYGYTF.

This rearrangement joins TRBV30 to TRBJ1-4; D is undetermined. Trimming took off 0 bases at V and 8 bases at J, with 13 bases between the two ends. CDR3 length equals 14 residues. Germline V gives CDR1 GTSNPN, CDR2 SVGIG (reference sequence). The CDR3 coding sequence is TGTGCCTGGAGTGTAAACGGGTATGGGGAAAAACTGTTTTTT. Its translation: CAWSVNGYGEKLFF. The whole variable domain, filled in from reference TRBV30 and TRBJ1-4, reads SQTIHQWPATLVQPVGSPLSLECTVEGTSNPNLYWYRQAAGRGLQLLFYSVGIGQISSEVPQNLSASRPQDRQFILSSKKLLLSDSGFYLCAWSVNGYGEKLFFGSGTQLSVL.

This clone was detected a few times. This chain links TRBV28 with TRBJ2-7; 8 positions match TRBD1. The V and J ends lost 10 bases and 0 bases, in that order; junction bases with no gene match: 5. The CDR3 runs 13 residues. The germline V gene has CDR1 MDHEN and CDR2 SYDVKM. In DNA, the CDR3 is TGTGCCACTCGACAGGGGAGCTCCTACGAGCAGTACTTC. As protein: CATRQGSSYEQYF.

This clone was seen only a few times. The chain carries TRBV12-5 and TRBJ2-5; 7 bases match TRBD1. V shed 6 bases and J 7 bases; nucleotides not matched to a gene: 8. Germline loops: CDR1 LGHNT, CDR2 FRNRAP. CDR3 size: 13 residues. DNA for the CDR3: TGTGCTAGTGGCCAAGGGACAGTTTTGACCCAGTACTTC. It codes for CASGQGTVLTQYF.

The chain couples TRBV7-3 to TRBJ2-2, with D possibly TRBD1 on 7 matching bases. V was pared by 5 bases and J by 4 bases, with 14 bases between. The CDR3 extends over 15 amino acids. Germline V gene data show CDR1 as SGHTA and CDR2 as FQGTGA. The DNA of the CDR3 is TGTGCCAGCAGCCTCGACAGGGAGGCCACCGGGGAGCTGTTTTTT. It codes for CASSLDREATGELFF.

The CDR3 DNA reads as TGTGCCAGCAGCCAAGGAGAGGGGGCGGAAAGCAATCAGCCCCAGCATTTT. This codes for CASSQGEGAESNQPQHF. This chain connects TRBV14 to TRBJ1-5; 7 positions agree with TRBD1. V dropped 1 base and J dropped 1; count of bases not matched to a gene: 7. Germline V CDR1 and CDR2: SGHDN, FVKESK. The CDR3 is 17 residues long.

The chain joins TRBV19 to TRBJ1-4; D uncertain. The CDR3 loop spans 15 amino acids. V was cut by 1 base and J by 6 bases, with 12 bases left in between. Per germline, CDR1 LNHDA and CDR2 SQIVND (reference sequence). CDR3 nucleotide sequence: TGTGCCAGTAGTATAGGGCCGGGATACGATGAAAAACTGTTTTTT. Amino acids: CASSIGPGYDEKLFF.

The CDR3 protein is CASSFAGGYEQYF. CDR3 DNA: TGTGCCAGCAGCTTTGCGGGAGGCTACGAGCAGTACTTC. The J gene is TRBJ2-7, the V gene TRBV7-2, with 8 bases matching TRBD2. Per germline, CDR1 SGHTA and CDR2 FQGNSA. With V trimmed by 3 bases and J by 3 bases, 1 base remained unmatched. The CDR3 consists of 13 residues.

V usage is TRBV6-5 and J usage is TRBJ1-5; a weak D match, TRBD1 (5 bases). Per germline, CDR1 MNHEY and CDR2 SVGAGI. The CDR3 has 15 amino acids. V lost 6 bases to trimming and J lost 6 bases, with 18 bases between them. As DNA, the CDR3 is TGTGCCAGCAGACCTACCCAGGGTCGCCGTCAGCCCCAGCATTTT. This sequence encodes CASRPTQGRRQPQHF.

The V and J genes are TRBV18 and TRBJ2-7, with TRBD1 identical over 7 bases. The CDR3 extends over 15 amino acids. V lost 3 bases, J lost 2 bases, and 7 bases stayed unmatched. The germline CDR1 and CDR2 sequences are KGHSH and LQKENI. The CDR3 region is CASSPADRIPYEQYF. The CDR3 DNA reads TGTGCCAGCTCACCCGCGGACAGGATACCCTACGAGCAGTACTTC.

J is TRBJ2-5 and V is TRBV30; 8 bases fit TRBD2. Germline CDR1 and CDR2: GTSNPN and SVGIG (reference sequence). Trimming cost V 2 bases and J 0 bases; bases outside gene matches: 11. The CDR3 is made up of 17 amino acids. The CDR3 here is CAWSTLAGTLYQETQYF. As DNA, the CDR3 is TGTGCCTGGAGTACCTTAGCGGGAACCCTGTACCAAGAGACCCAGTACTTC.

This rearrangement joins TRBV11-3 to TRBJ2-4; 8 bases agree with TRBD1. The germline V gene has CDR1 SGHNT and CDR2 YENEEA. After removal of 0 bases from V and 13 bases from J, the junction contained 5 bases not matched to a gene. The CDR3 sequence is 13 residues long. The CDR3, as DNA: TGTGCCAGCAGCTTAGATCAGGACAGGGCACAGTACTTC. Encoded protein: CASSLDQDRAQYF.

The chain has TRBV7-2 and TRBJ2-7; D may be TRBD2 (6 bases). The germline V gene encodes CDR1 SGHTA and CDR2 FQGNSA. This CDR3 has 15 residues. Trimming took 0 bases from V and 1 from J, leaving 10 bases between them. The CDR3 reads CASSLAGGSSYEQYF. Written as DNA, the CDR3 is TGTGCCAGCAGCTTAGCGGGGGGATCTTCCTACGAGCAGTACTTC. Full variable domain (missing parts from reference TRBV7-2 and TRBJ2-7): GAGVSQSPSNKVTEKGKDVELRCDPISGHTALYWYRQSLGQGLEFLIYFQGNSAPDKSGLPSDRFSAERTGGSVSTLTIQRTQQEDSAVYLCASSLAGGSSYEQYFGPGTRLTVT.